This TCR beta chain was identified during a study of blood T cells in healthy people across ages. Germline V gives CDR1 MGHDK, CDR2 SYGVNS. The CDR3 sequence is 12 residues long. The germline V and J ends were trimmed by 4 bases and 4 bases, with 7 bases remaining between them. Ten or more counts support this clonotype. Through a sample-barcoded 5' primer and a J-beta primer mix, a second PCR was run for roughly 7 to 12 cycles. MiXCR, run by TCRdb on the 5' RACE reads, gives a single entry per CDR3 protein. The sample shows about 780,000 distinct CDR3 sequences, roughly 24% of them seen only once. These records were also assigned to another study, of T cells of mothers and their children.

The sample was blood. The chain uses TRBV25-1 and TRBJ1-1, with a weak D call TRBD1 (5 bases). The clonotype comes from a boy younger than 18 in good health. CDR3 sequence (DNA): TGTGCCAGCAGTGGCGGGGGCACTGAAGCTTTCTTT. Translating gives CASSGGGTEAFF. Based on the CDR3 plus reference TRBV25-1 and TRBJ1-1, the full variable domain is EADIYQTPRYLVIGTGKKITLECSQTMGHDKMYWYQQDPGMELHLIHYSYGVNSTEKGDLSSESTVSRIRTEHFPLTLESARPSHTSQYLCASSGGGTEAFFGQGTRLTVV.